Listed below are T cell receptor beta chains from one sample, sequenced in a study of blood T cells in healthy people across ages. TCRdb itself ran the 5' RACE reads through MiXCR, one entry per CDR3 protein. The sample has 850,000 to 1,000,000 distinct CDR3 sequences; around 54% are singletons. Sequencing input: blood. The receptors stem from a woman aged 55-69 years in good health. CDR3s include the opening cysteine and the closing phenylalanine or tryptophan. Fields, in order: V gene, D gene, CDR3 protein. The D gene is left open where the match is weak.

v_gene: TRBV7-2
d_gene: NA
CDR3aa: CASSRPQGTNEQFF

v_gene: TRBV20-1
d_gene: TRBD2
CDR3aa: CSATPASGAYNEQFF

v_gene: TRBV5-1
d_gene: TRBD1
CDR3aa: CASSRAGTDNEQFF

v_gene: TRBV7-9
d_gene: NA
CDR3aa: CASSLDGRYQPQHF

v_gene: TRBV2
d_gene: TRBD2
CDR3aa: CAGRTSGLTDTQYF

v_gene: TRBV7-8
d_gene: NA
CDR3aa: CASSLALKGGGYNEQFF

v_gene: TRBV25-1
d_gene: NA
CDR3aa: CASSDLQGSYNEQYF

v_gene: TRBV7-2
d_gene: TRBD2
CDR3aa: CASSPGGLAGGAQFF

v_gene: TRBV27
d_gene: TRBD1
CDR3aa: CASSPGQGVEQYF

v_gene: TRBV7-2
d_gene: NA
CDR3aa: CASSFVRGASYEQYF

v_gene: TRBV12-3/TRBV12-4
d_gene: NA
CDR3aa: CASGGMAVNTEAFF

v_gene: TRBV7-8
d_gene: NA
CDR3aa: CASSLDIRQLYGYTF

v_gene: TRBV14
d_gene: NA
CDR3aa: CASSQGSGAGTQYF

v_gene: TRBV29-1
d_gene: TRBD1
CDR3aa: CSDGGQGNYGYTF

v_gene: TRBV30
d_gene: NA
CDR3aa: CAWAAVYGEQYF

v_gene: TRBV28
d_gene: NA
CDR3aa: CASSFQGRGAQPQHF

v_gene: TRBV7-9
d_gene: NA
CDR3aa: CASSGHYFEQYF

v_gene: TRBV6-2/TRBV6-3
d_gene: NA
CDR3aa: CASRPQGRGNEQYF

v_gene: TRBV29-1
d_gene: TRBD2
CDR3aa: CSVEDSGRVHEQYF

v_gene: TRBV20-1
d_gene: NA
CDR3aa: CSARDPLVGALDYGYTF

v_gene: TRBV20-1
d_gene: NA
CDR3aa: CSARLRAGTDTQYF

v_gene: TRBV6-4
d_gene: TRBD1
CDR3aa: CASSDRGLGTEAFF

v_gene: TRBV27
d_gene: NA
CDR3aa: CASSFKRSPHEQYF

v_gene: TRBV25-1
d_gene: TRBD1
CDR3aa: CASSTQGAEDTQYF

v_gene: TRBV5-1
d_gene: TRBD1
CDR3aa: CASSQRGQGWNRREYEQFF

v_gene: TRBV20-1
d_gene: NA
CDR3aa: CSARDLAYGQYF

v_gene: TRBV18
d_gene: NA
CDR3aa: CASSRQAQETQYF

v_gene: TRBV28
d_gene: NA
CDR3aa: CASTDLGTDQPQHF

v_gene: TRBV29-1
d_gene: NA
CDR3aa: CSVDPYGYTF

v_gene: TRBV7-9
d_gene: TRBD1
CDR3aa: CASSLVGRGRTDYGYTF

v_gene: TRBV7-2
d_gene: TRBD1
CDR3aa: CASSLVGQGYGYTF

v_gene: TRBV27
d_gene: NA
CDR3aa: CTSSLDSSYEQYF

v_gene: TRBV12-1
d_gene: NA
CDR3aa: CASSFGSCQGTQYF

v_gene: TRBV5-5
d_gene: TRBD1
CDR3aa: CASASGTGVAQPQHF

v_gene: TRBV12-3/TRBV12-4
d_gene: TRBD2
CDR3aa: CASRSGLAGDGEQFF

v_gene: TRBV6-6
d_gene: TRBD2
CDR3aa: CASRKREGQETQYF

v_gene: TRBV19
d_gene: NA
CDR3aa: CALQGISTEAFF

v_gene: TRBV7-9
d_gene: NA
CDR3aa: CASSVEPNSPLHF

v_gene: TRBV18
d_gene: NA
CDR3aa: CASSPELAMTYEQYF

v_gene: TRBV20-1
d_gene: TRBD2
CDR3aa: CSARRRQSGTGGTQYF

v_gene: TRBV20-1
d_gene: TRBD2
CDR3aa: CSALGLASTESYF

v_gene: TRBV30
d_gene: NA
CDR3aa: CAWSATQVSYEQYF

v_gene: TRBV20-1
d_gene: NA
CDR3aa: CSAREGGGGKVSYEQYF

v_gene: TRBV6-2/TRBV6-3
d_gene: TRBD2
CDR3aa: CASSSLSGRPPYNEQFF

v_gene: TRBV7-3
d_gene: NA
CDR3aa: CASSISLNEQFF

v_gene: TRBV4-1
d_gene: NA
CDR3aa: CASSRFGGGIAGELFF

v_gene: TRBV7-9
d_gene: TRBD2
CDR3aa: CASSLLAGGPTDTQYF

v_gene: TRBV6-5
d_gene: TRBD2
CDR3aa: CASSYPGLAGGSGANVLTF

v_gene: TRBV11-2
d_gene: NA
CDR3aa: CASSLGGRGRTDTQYF

v_gene: TRBV27
d_gene: NA
CDR3aa: CASSLSHASSYEQYF

v_gene: TRBV6-2/TRBV6-3
d_gene: NA
CDR3aa: CGRTYRHEQYF

v_gene: TRBV29-1
d_gene: TRBD2
CDR3aa: CSVTGTSGGTYEQYF

v_gene: TRBV24-1
d_gene: NA
CDR3aa: CATRSDPPAEAFF

v_gene: TRBV3-1
d_gene: NA
CDR3aa: CASSLAGSDQPQHF